Listed below are T cell receptor beta chains from one sample, sequenced in a study of blood T cell repertoires in COVID-19. The table came from immunoSEQ multiplex PCR; TCRdb's copy has only in-frame clones and leaves some out. The sample lists about 73,000 clones; 82% were seen once. The specimen sequenced was peripheral blood. All receptors derive from a woman aged 55-75 years with acute or convalescent COVID-19. CDR3s include the opening cysteine and the closing phenylalanine or tryptophan. Each record gives: clone size, D gene, J gene, V gene, CDR3 protein, CDR3 DNA. The D gene is left open where the match is weak. The listing skips clone size in some rows; elsewhere it reads once, few, many or a size class.

>.|.|TRBJ1-2|TRBV5-4
CASSRGHLSNYGYTF
TGTGCCAGCAGCCGCGGACACCTATCTAACTATGGCTACACCTTC
>.|.|TRBJ1-1|TRBV13
CASSLKTGLGNTEAFF
TGTGCCAGCAGCCTAAAGACAGGTCTGGGGAACACTGAAGCTTTCTTT
>.|TRBD1|TRBJ2-3|TRBV19
CASSLGQGITDTQYF
TGTGCCAGTAGCCTGGGACAGGGCATCACAGATACGCAGTATTTT
>.|.|TRBJ1-5|TRBV6-1
CASSGARDTYSNQPQHF
TGTGCCAGCAGTGGGGCCCGGGACACATATAGCAATCAGCCCCAGCATTTT
>.|TRBD2|TRBJ2-3|TRBV15
CATSREATSGRYYSTDTQYF
TGTGCCACCAGCAGAGAAGCCACTAGCGGGCGATACTATAGCACAGATACGCAGTATTTT
>.|.|TRBJ1-2|TRBV9
CASSVEGEGRNYGYTF
TGTGCCAGCAGCGTAGAGGGGGAAGGCCGAAACTATGGCTACACCTTC
>.|.|TRBJ2-7|TRBV28
CASSLYGDEQYF
TGTGCCAGCAGTTTATATGGAGACGAGCAGTACTTC
>.|.|TRBJ1-5|TRBV19
CASSLGQKRVNQPQHF
TGTGCCAGTAGTCTCGGACAGAAACGGGTCAATCAGCCCCAGCATTTT
>.|TRBD2|TRBJ2-2|TRBV12-5
CASGLVPASGNTGELFF
TGTGCTAGTGGTTTGGTACCGGCTAGCGGAAACACCGGGGAGCTGTTTTTT
>.|TRBD1|TRBJ1-5|TRBV18
CASSPNGTGGGQPQHF
TGTGCCAGCTCACCAAACGGGACAGGGGGCGGTCAGCCCCAGCATTTT
>.|TRBD1|TRBJ1-4|TRBV11-1
CASSETGGNEKLFF
TGTGCCAGCAGCGAGACAGGGGGTAACGAAAAACTGTTTTTT
>.|.|TRBJ2-6|TRBV7-9
CASSFTSAGSSGANVLTF
TGTGCCAGCAGCTTCACTTCGGCAGGAAGCTCTGGGGCCAACGTCCTGACTTTC
>.|TRBD1|TRBJ1-4|TRBV10-3
CAISEGRTGSEKLFF
TGTGCCATCAGTGAAGGCCGGACAGGGAGTGAAAAACTGTTTTTT
>.|TRBD1|TRBJ1-1|TRBV9
CASSGQGALNTEAFF
TGTGCCAGCAGCGGCCAGGGGGCCCTGAACACTGAAGCTTTCTTT
>.|.|TRBJ1-2|TRBV27
CASSPQGYYGYTF
TGTGCCAGCAGTCCACAGGGCTACTATGGCTACACCTTC
>.|.|TRBJ2-2|TRBV9
CASSVRQLNTGELFF
TGTGCCAGCAGCGTAAGACAGCTGAACACCGGGGAGCTGTTTTTT
>.|.|TRBJ1-6|TRBV27
CASRQGGNSPLHF
TGTGCCAGCAGGCAGGGTGGCAATTCACCCCTCCACTTT
>few|.|TRBJ1-2|TRBV28
CASSVGGAQDGYTF
TGTGCCAGCAGCGTGGGGGGGGCGCAGGATGGCTACACCTTC
>.|TRBD1|TRBJ1-5|TRBV6-6
CASTRTGTYSNQPQHF
TGTGCCAGCACCCGGACAGGGACCTATAGCAATCAGCCCCAGCATTTT
>.|TRBD1|TRBJ1-1|TRBV5-4
CASSIPGQGRTEAFF
TGTGCCAGCAGCATACCTGGACAGGGCCGCACTGAAGCTTTCTTT
>.|TRBD1|TRBJ2-7|TRBV7-8
CASSLTGLTYEQYF
TGTGCCAGCAGCTTGACAGGGCTCACCTACGAGCAGTACTTC
>.|TRBD1|TRBJ2-7|TRBV30
CAWKSRPGTGSEQYF
TGTGCCTGGAAATCCCGTCCCGGGACAGGTTCCGAGCAGTACTTC
>.|TRBD2|TRBJ2-7|TRBV3-1/TRBV3-2
CASSPGLAGSPYEQYF
TGTGCCAGCAGCCCGGGACTAGCGGGATCTCCCTACGAGCAGTACTTC
>.|.|TRBJ2-7|TRBV21-1
CASSSRDRGYEQYF
TGTGCCAGCAGCTCCCGGGACAGGGGATACGAGCAGTACTTC
>.|.|TRBJ1-2|TRBV9
CASSVSNVRSGYTF
TGTGCCAGCAGCGTATCCAATGTGAGGTCTGGCTACACCTTC
>few|TRBD1|TRBJ2-7|TRBV4-1
CASSHNRGEQYF
TGCGCCAGCAGCCATAACAGGGGCGAGCAGTACTTC
>.|.|TRBJ1-2|TRBV29-1
CSAGSIDQGYTF
TGCAGCGCCGGGAGTATCGATCAGGGCTACACCTTC
>.|TRBD2|TRBJ2-2|TRBV19
CASSFRAGVNTGELFF
TGTGCCAGTAGTTTCCGAGCGGGAGTGAACACCGGGGAGCTGTTTTTT
>.|TRBD1|TRBJ1-5|TRBV18
CASSPTGQTGQPQHF
TGTGCCAGCTCACCAACGGGACAGACGGGGCAGCCCCAGCATTTT
>.|TRBD2|TRBJ2-3|TRBV7-2
CASSPTSGGAADTQYF
TGTGCCAGCAGCCCAACTAGCGGGGGGGCCGCAGATACGCAGTATTTT
>.|.|TRBJ2-7|TRBV20-1
CSATGVYEQYF
TGCAGTGCAACGGGGGTTTACGAGCAGTACTTC
>few|TRBD1|TRBJ2-4|TRBV6-6
CASSYPGTGAGNIQYF
TGTGCCAGCAGTTACCCCGGGACAGGGGCCGGGAACATTCAGTACTTC
>.|TRBD1|TRBJ1-2|TRBV4-2
CASSQDAGGGYGYTF
TGTGCCAGCAGCCAAGATGCAGGGGGCGGCTATGGCTACACCTTC
>.|TRBD1|TRBJ2-3|TRBV28
CASNPQTGGADTQYF
TGTGCCAGCAACCCTCAGACAGGGGGCGCAGATACGCAGTATTTT
>.|TRBD1|TRBJ2-5|TRBV5-4
CASSPQGAGETQYF
TGTGCCAGCAGCCCGCAGGGGGCAGGGGAGACCCAGTACTTC
>.|TRBD1|TRBJ2-1|TRBV27
CASRGQGVFNEQFF
TGTGCCAGCAGAGGACAGGGGGTATTCAATGAGCAGTTCTTC
>.|.|TRBJ2-5|TRBV7-3
CASSPLGGGGTGTQYF
TGTGCCAGCAGCCCCCTGGGCGGGGGGGGGACAGGGACCCAGTACTTC
>.|TRBD2|TRBJ2-1|TRBV25-1
CASSEIAGVGEQFF
TGTGCCAGCAGTGAAATAGCGGGAGTGGGTGAGCAGTTCTTC
>.|TRBD2|TRBJ2-7|TRBV5-1
CASSLSGGAAEQYF
TGCGCCAGCAGCCTGAGCGGGGGGGCCGCCGAGCAGTACTTC
>.|TRBD1|TRBJ1-2|TRBV6-1
CASSDISGTDYGYTF
TGTGCCAGCAGTGACATATCCGGGACAGACTATGGCTACACCTTC
>.|.|TRBJ2-3|TRBV6-1
CASSEVGAGRLSTQYF
TGTGCCAGCAGTGAAGTTGGGGCGGGACGTCTTAGTACGCAGTATTTT
>once|.|TRBJ1-4|TRBV11-2
CASSLSGDEKLFF
TGTGCCAGCAGCTTGTCAGGGGATGAAAAACTGTTTTTT
>.|TRBD2|TRBJ2-7|TRBV28
CASSLPKGDSGAGRSFYEQYF
TGTGCCAGCAGTTTACCCAAAGGGGATAGCGGGGCTGGTAGAAGTTTCTACGAGCAGTACTTC
>few|.|TRBJ1-2|TRBV15
CATSRDIRDDPPYTF
TGTGCCACCAGCAGAGATATTCGGGATGATCCTCCCTACACCTTC
>once|TRBD1|TRBJ2-7|TRBV14
CASSQEADREEPGTSYEQYF
TGTGCCAGCAGCCAAGAGGCGGACAGGGAGGAGCCCGGTACTTCCTACGAGCAGTACTTC
>.|.|TRBJ1-4|TRBV3-1/TRBV3-2
CASSQDMTADNEKLFF
TGTGCCAGCAGCCAGGATATGACAGCTGATAATGAAAAACTGTTTTTT